This TCR beta chain was captured by sequencing in a study of T cell responses to AZD1222 COVID-19 vaccine. Study summary: Second-dose timings of about 4 or about 12 weeks were pooled. Study conclusions and caveats: Two doses of AZD1222 preceded a rise in Spike-specific TCR breadth and depth. Within unmutated variant regions lay the reported targets of nearly half of spike-specific TCRs.

This clone was counted a single time. Its antigen is not identified. Germline V CDR1 and CDR2: LGHDT, YNNKEL (reference sequence). V was cut by 3 bases and J by 5 bases, with 14 bases left in between. CDR3 size: 14 residues. Profiling relied on immunoSEQ multiplex PCR, and the TCRdb table lists in-frame clones only, not all of them. This sample has around 110,000 clones, with about 90% found just once. Source: peripheral blood, taken on day 0 of AZD1222 vaccination. The chain links TRBV3-1 (or the pseudogene TRBV3-2) to TRBJ2-7, with D perhaps TRBD2 (7 bases). The receptor was isolated from an adult in good health. The CDR3 sequence is CASSHQVGGDEQYF. DNA for the CDR3: TGTGCCAGCAGCCACCAAGTAGGGGGGGACGAGCAGTACTTC.